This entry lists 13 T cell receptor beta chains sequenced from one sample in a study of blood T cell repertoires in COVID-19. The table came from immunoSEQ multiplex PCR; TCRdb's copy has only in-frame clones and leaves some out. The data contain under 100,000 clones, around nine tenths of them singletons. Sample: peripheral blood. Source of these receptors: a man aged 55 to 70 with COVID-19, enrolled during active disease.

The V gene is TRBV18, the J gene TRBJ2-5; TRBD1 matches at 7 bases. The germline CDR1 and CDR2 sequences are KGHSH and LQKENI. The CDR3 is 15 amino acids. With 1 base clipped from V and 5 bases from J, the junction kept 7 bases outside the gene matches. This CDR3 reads CASSPRQGEGETQYF. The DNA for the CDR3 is TGTGCCAGCTCACCACGACAGGGTGAAGGGGAGACCCAGTACTTC.

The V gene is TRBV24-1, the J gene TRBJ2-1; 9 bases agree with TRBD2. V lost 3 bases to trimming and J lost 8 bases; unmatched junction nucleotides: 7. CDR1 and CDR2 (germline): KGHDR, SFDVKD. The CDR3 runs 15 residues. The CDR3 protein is CATSDLSGSRDEQFF. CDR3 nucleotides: TGTGCCACCAGTGATCTTAGCGGGAGCAGGGATGAGCAGTTCTTC.

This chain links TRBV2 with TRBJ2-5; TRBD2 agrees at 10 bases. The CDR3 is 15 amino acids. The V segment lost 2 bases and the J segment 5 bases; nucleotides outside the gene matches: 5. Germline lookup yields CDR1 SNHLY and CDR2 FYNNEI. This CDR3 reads CASSELAGAWETQYF. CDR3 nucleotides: TGTGCCAGCAGTGAACTAGCGGGGGCCTGGGAGACCCAGTACTTC.

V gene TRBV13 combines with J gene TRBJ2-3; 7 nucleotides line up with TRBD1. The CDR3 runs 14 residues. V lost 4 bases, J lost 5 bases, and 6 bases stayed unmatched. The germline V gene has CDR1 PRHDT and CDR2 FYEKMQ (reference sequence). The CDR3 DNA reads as TGTGCCAGCAGCTGGGGACAGATAGGAGATACGCAGTATTTT. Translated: CASSWGQIGDTQYF.

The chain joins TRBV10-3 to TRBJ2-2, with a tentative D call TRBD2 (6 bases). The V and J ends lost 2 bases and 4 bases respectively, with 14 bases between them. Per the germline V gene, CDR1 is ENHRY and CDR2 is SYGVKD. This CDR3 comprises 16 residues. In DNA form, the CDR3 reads TGTGCCATCAGTGAGGGGGTAGCGGACCTCACCGGGGAGCTGTTTTTT. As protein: CAISEGVADLTGELFF.

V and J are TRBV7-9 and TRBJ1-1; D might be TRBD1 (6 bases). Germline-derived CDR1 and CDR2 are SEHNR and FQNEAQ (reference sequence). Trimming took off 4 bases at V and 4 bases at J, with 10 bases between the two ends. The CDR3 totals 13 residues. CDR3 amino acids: CASSYLDSTEAFF. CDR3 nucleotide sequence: TGTGCCAGCAGCTACCTGGACAGCACTGAAGCTTTCTTT.

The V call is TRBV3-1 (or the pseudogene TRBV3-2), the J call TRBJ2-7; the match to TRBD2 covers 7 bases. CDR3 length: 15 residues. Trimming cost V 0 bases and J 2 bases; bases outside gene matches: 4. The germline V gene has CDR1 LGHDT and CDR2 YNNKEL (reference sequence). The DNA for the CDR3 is TGTGCCAGCAGCCAAGAATCCGCGGGAGCCTACGAGCAGTACTTC. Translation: CASSQESAGAYEQYF.

The CDR3 region is CASSQTGGWEGYTF. Here the CDR3 DNA reads TGTGCCAGCAGCCAGACGGGGGGATGGGAAGGCTACACCTTC. The chain uses TRBV7-9 and TRBJ1-2, with D possibly matching TRBD1 (5 bases). The CDR3 consists of 14 residues. Germline assignment: CDR1 SEHNR and CDR2 FQNEAQ (reference sequence). V lost 5 bases to trimming and J lost 8 bases, with 18 bases between them. Full variable domain (missing parts from reference TRBV7-9 and TRBJ1-2): DTGVSQNPRHKITKRGQNVTFRCDPISEHNRLYWYRQTLGQGPEFLTYFQNEAQLEKSRLLSDRFSAERPKGSFSTLEIQRTEQGDSAMYLCASSQTGGWEGYTFGSGTRLTVV.

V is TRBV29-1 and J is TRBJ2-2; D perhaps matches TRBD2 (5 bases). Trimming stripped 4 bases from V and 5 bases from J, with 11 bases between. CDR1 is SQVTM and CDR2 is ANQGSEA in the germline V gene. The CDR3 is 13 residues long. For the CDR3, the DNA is TGCAGCGTTGCCGAGGGTTGGACCGGGGAGCTGTTTTTT. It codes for CSVAEGWTGELFF.

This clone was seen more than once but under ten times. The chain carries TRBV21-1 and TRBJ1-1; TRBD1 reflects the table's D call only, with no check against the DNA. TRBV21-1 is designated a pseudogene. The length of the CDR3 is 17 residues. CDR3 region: CASSKRTLDSLNTEAFF. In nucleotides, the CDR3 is TGTGCCAGCAGCAAAAGGACACTGGACAGTCTGAACACTGAAGCTTTCTTT.

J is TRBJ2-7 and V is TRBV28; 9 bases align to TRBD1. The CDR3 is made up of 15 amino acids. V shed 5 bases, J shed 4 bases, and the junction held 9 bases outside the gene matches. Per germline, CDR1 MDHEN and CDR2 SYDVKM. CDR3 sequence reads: CASSTAGTGSYEQYF. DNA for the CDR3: TGTGCCAGCAGTACTGCTGGGACAGGGTCTTACGAGCAGTACTTC.

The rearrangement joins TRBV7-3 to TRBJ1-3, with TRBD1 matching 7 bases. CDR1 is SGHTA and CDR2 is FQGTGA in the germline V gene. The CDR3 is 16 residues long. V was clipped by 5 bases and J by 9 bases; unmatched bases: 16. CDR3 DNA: TGTGCCAGCAGCCGACCCAGGCCAGGGGGTACTCTCACCATATATTTT. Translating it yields CASSRPRPGGTLTIYF.

For the CDR3, the DNA is TGTGCCAGCAGCCAATTGTCAGCAACTAATGAAAAACTGTTTTTT. Protein: CASSQLSATNEKLFF. The rearrangement links TRBV14 to TRBJ1-4, with D unclear. CDR1 SGHDN and CDR2 FVKESK come from the germline V gene. V lost 2 bases, J lost 0 bases, and 7 bases lay in between. The length of the CDR3 is 15 residues.